This TCR beta chain appears in the sequencing data of a study of blood T cells in healthy people across ages. Losses at the gene ends were 6 bases for V and 2 bases for J; bases not matched to a gene: 4. Looked up from germline, CDR1 is MNHNY and CDR2 is SVGAGI (reference sequence). The CDR3 is made up of 14 amino acids. Together with a sample-barcoded 5' primer, a J-beta primer mix was included in a second PCR lasting roughly 6 to 12 cycles. One entry per CDR3 protein, called by TCRdb with MiXCR from the 5' RACE reads. The table lists about 1.1 million distinct CDR3 sequences, less than 45% of them singletons. A word on this clonotype: A single base separates this from a much larger clone, so it may be a read error.

The clonotype was recovered from a man aged 18 to 29 in good health. V usage is TRBV6-6 and J usage is TRBJ1-5, with 7 nucleotides matching TRBD1. Sample: blood. The CDR3 reads CASRSGQGNQPQHF. CDR3 sequence (DNA): TGTGCCAGCAGATCCGGACAGGGCAATCAGCCCCAGCATTTT.